Below are 31 T cell receptor beta chains sequenced from a single sample in a study of blood T cells in healthy people across ages. Next came a second PCR, run for about 7 to 12 cycles, which used a sample-barcoded 5' primer along with a J-beta primer mix. TCRdb reanalysed the 5' RACE reads using MiXCR and keeps one entry per CDR3 protein. The data show about 930,000 distinct CDR3 sequences, approximately 32% seen once. These data also formed part of another study, on T cells of mothers and their children.

The material sequenced was blood. All receptors derive from a woman aged 40 to 55 in good health.

This clonotype came up many times. The chain combines TRBV18 with TRBJ2-5, with 9 bases identical to TRBD2. This CDR3 has 16 amino acids. The V and J ends lost 0 bases and 2 bases, in that order; junction bases with no gene match: 4. The germline gives CDR1 KGHSH, CDR2 LQKENI. CDR3 residues: CASSPPRTSEQETQYF. The CDR3 coding sequence is TGTGCCAGCTCACCACCCCGGACTAGCGAACAAGAGACCCAGTACTTC.

This chain connects TRBV4-3 to TRBJ1-1, with D unresolved. Trimming stripped 0 bases from V and 4 bases from J, with 12 bases between. Germline CDR1 and CDR2: LGHNA and YSLEER. The CDR3 consists of 15 residues. CDR3 loop: CASSQDNAGLTEAFF. Here the CDR3 DNA reads TGCGCCAGCAGCCAAGATAATGCCGGACTCACTGAAGCTTTCTTT.

The sample holds many counts of this clonotype. The chain joins TRBV10-3 to TRBJ1-6; 7 bases are shared with TRBD1. This CDR3 contains 14 residues. The germline gives CDR1 ENHRY, CDR2 SYGVKD. The ends lost 6 bases at V and 9 bases at J; junction bases unmatched: 8. The CDR3 DNA reads as TGTGCCATCAGCGCCGACAGGGAGAGTTCACCCCTCCACTTT. Residues: CAISADRESSPLHF.

The V call is TRBV7-2, the J call TRBJ1-6; no reliable D call. This CDR3 is 16 amino acids long. V was shortened by 5 bases and J by 0 bases, with 11 bases between the two germline ends. Germline lookup yields CDR1 SGHTA and CDR2 FQGNSA. CDR3 protein: CASSLRVSSYNSPLHF. The CDR3 bases are TGTGCCAGCAGCCTCCGGGTGAGCTCCTATAATTCACCCCTCCACTTT.

The chain uses TRBV5-1 and TRBJ2-7; D perhaps matches TRBD2 (5 bases). The V gene's germline CDR1 is SGHRS and CDR2 YFSETQ. The CDR3 extends over 14 amino acids. V was clipped by 3 bases and J by 5 bases, with 15 bases between them. The CDR3 DNA follows: TGCGCCAGCAGCTCCGAGGGATCCCTTAACGAGCAGTACTTC. It yields the protein CASSSEGSLNEQYF.

This clonotype was seen a few times. CDR3 sequence (DNA): TGTGCCAGCTCACCAGGGGCCGACAGGGATCAGCCCCAGCATTTT. It encodes CASSPGADRDQPQHF. The chain employs TRBV18 and TRBJ1-5; 7 bases agree with TRBD1. This CDR3 is built from 15 residues. The V gene end was trimmed by 2 bases and the J gene end by 5 bases; junction bases not matched to a gene: 6. Germline-derived CDR1 and CDR2 are KGHSH and LQKENI.

The chain uses TRBV29-1 and TRBJ2-1; D is unclear. V lost 3 bases and J 10 bases, leaving 16 bases between the germline ends. Germline CDR1 SQVTM, CDR2 ANQGSEA. CDR3 length: 13 residues. CDR3 residues: CSVDSESSYEQFF. The CDR3 DNA follows: TGCAGCGTTGACTCGGAAAGCTCCTACGAGCAGTTCTTC.

This clonotype was observed at least ten times. J is TRBJ2-5 and V is TRBV18; D is perhaps TRBD2 (5 bases). Germline values: CDR1 KGHSH, CDR2 LQKENI. The CDR3 consists of 14 residues. Trimming took off 2 bases at V and 4 bases at J, with 11 bases between the two ends. CDR3 in amino acids: CASSPVEGTETQYF. In DNA form, the CDR3 reads TGTGCCAGCTCACCAGTCGAGGGAACAGAGACCCAGTACTTC.

The V gene is TRBV7-9, the J gene TRBJ1-1; TRBD1 is a possible D gene (6 bases). Trimming left V 5 bases short and J 6 bases short, with 19 bases between. The V gene's germline CDR1 is SEHNR and CDR2 FQNEAQ (reference sequence). This CDR3 has 15 residues. The CDR3 loop is CASSPGQTYNAEAFF. In nucleotides, the CDR3 is TGTGCCAGCAGCCCCGGACAGACTTATAACGCTGAAGCTTTCTTT. The full variable domain, its missing parts supplied by reference TRBV7-9 and TRBJ1-1, is DTGVSQNPRHKITKRGQNVTFRCDPISEHNRLYWYRQTLGQGPEFLTYFQNEAQLEKSRLLSDRFSAERPKGSFSTLEIQRTEQGDSAMYLCASSPGQTYNAEAFFGQGTRLTVV.

This clonotype was seen only a few times. The chain recombines TRBV5-1 with TRBJ2-1; TRBD1 aligns across 9 bases. Germline V gene data show CDR1 as SGHRS and CDR2 as YFSETQ. The CDR3 runs 12 residues. Trimming removed 4 bases from V and 13 bases from J; junction bases left unmatched: 6. CDR3 region: CASSTPGQGQFF. Written as DNA, the CDR3 is TGCGCCAGCAGCACACCGGGACAGGGACAGTTCTTC.

Only a few counts were recorded for this clonotype. V gene TRBV7-8 combines with J gene TRBJ1-1, with D perhaps TRBD1 (6 bases). The CDR3 consists of 12 residues. V was clipped by 6 bases and J by 10 bases, with 15 bases between them. Germline-derived CDR1 and CDR2 are SGHVS and FQNEAQ. Written as DNA, the CDR3 is TGTGCCAGCAGGCAAGACAGGCAAGGAGCTTTCTTT. Encoded protein: CASRQDRQGAFF.

The rearrangement joins TRBV28 to TRBJ1-2; no reliable D call. Trimming pared 7 bases from V and 8 bases from J, leaving 23 bases between. Germline V CDR1 and CDR2: MDHEN, SYDVKM. The CDR3 length is 15 residues. CDR3 region: CASTTPSEPVSGYTF. The CDR3 nucleotides are TGTGCCAGCACCACCCCTAGCGAGCCCGTCAGCGGCTACACCTTC.

This clonotype was found a few times. It may be a read error: a sequence one base away is much more abundant. The gene calls are TRBV19 and TRBJ1-2; TRBD1 matches 7 bases. Germline V gene lookup returns CDR1 LNHDA and CDR2 SQIVND (reference sequence). The V and J ends lost 4 bases and 8 bases, in that order; junction bases with no gene match: 16. This CDR3 spans 16 amino acids. The CDR3 region is CASSTSWDSRPGGYTF. In nucleotides, the CDR3 is TGTGCCAGTAGTACCTCATGGGACAGCCGCCCAGGAGGCTACACCTTC.

The rearrangement links TRBV5-1 to TRBJ1-2, with D possibly being TRBD1 (5 bases). The CDR3 extends over 17 amino acids. Looked up from germline, CDR1 is SGHRS and CDR2 is YFSETQ. V was clipped by 1 base and J by 4 bases, with 20 bases between them. CDR3 DNA: TGCGCCAGCAGCTTGACCAGCGGGACGGCAATTAGCTATGGCTACACCTTC. Protein: CASSLTSGTAISYGYTF.

This clonotype was observed a handful of times. This chain uses TRBV27 with TRBJ2-3; 10 bases fit TRBD2. The germline gives CDR1 MNHEY, CDR2 SMNVEV (reference sequence). This CDR3 is built from 14 residues. With 9 bases clipped from V and 4 bases from J, the junction kept 7 bases outside the gene matches. The CDR3 sequence is CASKPLAGADTQYF. CDR3 nucleotides: TGTGCCAGTAAGCCGCTAGCGGGGGCAGATACGCAGTATTTT.

This clonotype was detected many times. The chain has TRBV3-1 and TRBJ2-5; 8 nucleotides match TRBD2. V shed 3 bases and J 5 bases; nucleotides not matched to a gene: 11. Per germline, CDR1 LGHDT and CDR2 YNNKEL (reference sequence). The CDR3 length is 16 residues. The CDR3 coding sequence is TGTGCCAGCAGCCAGACGGGCCGGGGGGGCCGGGAGACCCAGTACTTC. Its protein is CASSQTGRGGRETQYF.

This clonotype was recorded at least ten times. The V and J genes are TRBV6-5 and TRBJ2-1, with a tentative D call TRBD1 (6 bases). V lost 0 bases and J 2 bases, leaving 8 bases between the germline ends. Germline values: CDR1 MNHEY, CDR2 SVGAGI. The CDR3 spans 15 residues. The CDR3 spells CASSYSWGPYNEQFF. The CDR3 DNA sequence: TGTGCCAGCAGTTACTCGTGGGGGCCCTACAATGAGCAGTTCTTC.

The chain recombines TRBV11-1 with TRBJ2-5; perhaps TRBD2 as D (6 bases). CDR3 length: 15 residues. V shed 5 bases and J shed 2 bases, with 15 bases lying between them. Per the germline V gene, CDR1 is SGHAT and CDR2 is FQDESV (reference sequence). CDR3: CASSAGVAGQETQYF. CDR3 nucleotide sequence: TGTGCCAGCAGCGCTGGGGTGGCGGGGCAAGAGACCCAGTACTTC.

This clonotype was counted between two and nine times. V and J are TRBV9 and TRBJ2-7; possibly TRBD1 for D (6 bases). Germline V gene sequence: CDR1 SGDLS, CDR2 YYNGEE. The CDR3 has 15 residues. Trimming left V 4 bases short and J 1 base short, with 15 bases between. The CDR3 DNA reads TGTGCCAGCAGCCCAGGACAGTTGCTTTCCTACGAGCAGTACTTC. Its translation: CASSPGQLLSYEQYF.

As regards this clonotype: An end of the junction does not agree with germline; a read error may underlie this. The chain joins TRBV7-2 to TRBJ2-3; D not certain. This CDR3 spans 12 amino acids. Germline values: CDR1 SGHTA, CDR2 FQGNSA. The CDR3 coding sequence is TGTGCCAGCAGCTTAGGTCGAGATACGCGGTATTTT. It encodes CASSLGRDTRYF.

There are many counts of this clonotype. This rearrangement joins TRBV6-6 to TRBJ2-7; 8 nucleotides agree with TRBD1. Unmatched junction bases numbered 7, after V lost 5 bases and J lost 1 base. The CDR3 contains 15 residues. CDR1 MNHNY and CDR2 SVGAGI come from the germline V gene (reference sequence). The chain's CDR3 is CASSGRTGPSYEQYF. CDR3 DNA sequence: TGTGCCAGCAGTGGCCGGACAGGGCCGTCCTACGAGCAGTACTTC.

This clonotype was picked up a small number of times. This chain uses TRBV20-1 with TRBJ2-7, with D possibly matching TRBD2 (6 bases). The CDR3 runs 14 residues. Trimming left V 6 bases short and J 0 bases short, with 15 bases between. The V gene's germline CDR1 is DFQATT and CDR2 SNEGSKA (reference sequence). The CDR3 DNA reads TGCAGTGCCCTCCGGGACTTAATCTCCTACGAGCAGTACTTC. Translating gives CSALRDLISYEQYF.

This chain joins TRBV19 and TRBJ2-5; 9 bases are shared with TRBD1. Germline lookup yields CDR1 LNHDA and CDR2 SQIVND (reference sequence). Trimming removed 2 bases from V and 4 bases from J; junction bases left unmatched: 5. This CDR3 has 15 amino acids. The CDR3: CASSIWTGAPETQYF. The DNA for the CDR3 is TGTGCCAGTAGTATATGGACAGGGGCCCCAGAGACCCAGTACTTC. The whole variable domain, filled in from reference TRBV19 and TRBJ2-5, reads DGGITQSPKYLFRKEGQNVTLSCEQNLNHDAMYWYRQDPGQGLRLIYYSQIVNDFQKGDIAEGYSVSREKKESFPLTVTSAQKNPTAFYLCASSIWTGAPETQYFGPGTRLLVL.

With regard to this clonotype: One end of the junction does not line up with germline, which may come from a read error. The chain joins TRBV14 to TRBJ2-7; no firm D call. The CDR3 loop spans 12 amino acids. Looked up from germline, CDR1 is SGHDN and CDR2 is FVKESK. The CDR3 DNA is TGTGTCAGCAGCCAAGCCCCCTACGAGCAGTACTTC. This sequence encodes CVSSQAPYEQYF.

This clonotype was found a few times. The rearrangement joins TRBV28 to TRBJ2-7, with D maybe TRBD2 (5 bases). The CDR3 spans 15 residues. The V gene lost 4 bases and the J gene lost 1 base, with 14 bases spanning the gap. The V gene's germline CDR1 is MDHEN and CDR2 SYDVKM. The CDR3 spells CASSWIRGESYEQYF. In DNA form, the CDR3 reads TGTGCCAGCAGTTGGATCCGTGGGGAGTCCTACGAGCAGTACTTC.

Turning to this clonotype: This could be a read error, since a much larger clone is one nucleotide away. The chain is built from TRBV20-1 and TRBJ2-6, with D uncertain. This CDR3 is 14 amino acids long. Germline V CDR1 and CDR2: DFQATT, SNEGSKA (reference sequence). V lost 3 bases, J lost 3 bases, and 9 bases lay in between. The CDR3 DNA reads TGCAGTGCTAGCCCCGAGGTTGGGGCCAACGTCCTGACTTTC. Translation: CSASPEVGANVLTF.

In its sample, this clonotype was seen a few times. Given a much more abundant clone one base away, this may be a read error. V is TRBV20-1 and J is TRBJ1-5; D unresolved. Trimming left V 7 bases short and J 7 bases short, with 20 bases between. CDR3 length: 14 residues. CDR1 DFQATT and CDR2 SNEGSKA come from the germline V gene (reference sequence). CDR3 sequence (DNA): TGCAGTGTTAGTTTCGGGCCCCTCGAACAGCCCCAGCATTTT. Encoded protein: CSVSFGPLEQPQHF.

The V gene is TRBV10-2, the J gene TRBJ2-4; D unresolved. Trimming shortened V by 6 bases and J by 4 bases, and 16 bases separated the two germline ends. CDR3 length equals 15 residues. Per germline, CDR1 WSHSY and CDR2 SAAADI. CDR3 in amino acids: CASRPLGTAKNIQYF. The CDR3 DNA reads as TGCGCCAGCAGGCCTTTAGGAACCGCAAAAAACATTCAGTACTTC.

This clonotype was seen many times. The rearrangement uses TRBV19 and TRBJ2-1; 8 bases align to TRBD2. CDR3 length equals 15 residues. Per germline, CDR1 LNHDA and CDR2 SQIVND (reference sequence). After removal of 4 bases from V and 2 bases from J, the junction contained 4 bases not matched to a gene. The CDR3 reads CASSTVAGPYNEQFF. The CDR3, as DNA: TGTGCCAGTAGTACCGTAGCGGGACCCTACAATGAGCAGTTCTTC.

This clonotype was detected a few times. This clone may be a read error of a much larger clone one base away. This rearrangement joins TRBV7-2 to TRBJ2-7; D gene uncertain. The end of the DNA aligns better with TRBJ2-5, so the J call may be wrong. The CDR3 has 12 amino acids. Per the germline V gene, CDR1 is SGHTA and CDR2 is FQGNSA. DNA of the CDR3: TGTGCCAGCAACTCTGGGCGGGAGACCCAGTACTTC. This translates into CASNSGRETQYF.

The V gene is TRBV5-1, the J gene TRBJ1-2; D call uncertain. The germline gives CDR1 SGHRS, CDR2 YFSETQ. Trimming shortened V by 1 base and J by 8 bases, and 12 bases separated the two germline ends. The CDR3 totals 13 residues. The CDR3 loop reads CASSLTPISGYTF. The CDR3 nucleotides are TGCGCCAGCAGCTTGACCCCAATAAGCGGCTACACCTTC. Combining the CDR3 with reference TRBV5-1 and TRBJ1-2 gives the whole variable domain KAGVTQTPRYLIKTRGQQVTLSCSPISGHRSVSWYQQTPGQGLQFLFEYFSETQRNKGNFPGRFSGRQFSNSRSEMNVSTLELGDSALYLCASSLTPISGYTFGSGTRLTVV.